This TCR beta chain derives from a study of CD8+ T cells in alopecia areata. The authors extracted RNA and reverse transcribed it into cDNA as the sequencing template. Repertoires were generated with immunoSEQ multiplex PCR, while TCRdb's copy carries only in-frame clones and drops some. The data contain about 260,000 clones, 50% to 75% of them singletons. This clone was seen only a few times. This CDR3 has 15 residues. From germline, CDR1 is SNHLY and CDR2 FYNNEI. Deletions cut 3 bases from V and 2 bases from J, with 10 bases between. Indicated treatment: oral pan-JAK inhibitor, 5-10 mg twice daily. The genes are TRBV2 and TRBJ2-2; D possibly corresponds to TRBD1 (6 bases). This clonotype was sampled from a human donor with alopecia areata. Specimen: CD4+ T cells sorted from blood, collected at week 52, from a patient treated with tofacitinib. This chain's CDR3 is CASSEDRSNTGELFF. CDR3 bases: TGTGCCAGCAGTGAGGACAGAAGTAACACCGGGGAGCTGTTTTTT.